The present TCR beta chain was sequenced within a study of shared T cell receptors in the human thymus. The V gene's germline CDR1 is LNHNV and CDR2 YYDKDF (reference sequence). Trimming took 1 base from V and 4 from J, leaving 5 bases between them. The CDR3 contains 13 residues. TCRdb's table, derived via immunoSEQ multiplex PCR, lists solely in-frame clones and lacks some. The sample has over 450,000 clones; roughly 74% are singletons. This sample was shared with a second study, whose subject was human thymus T cells. That paper adds: Congenital heart defects were the reason for the corrective surgery that the donors, healthy Finnish infants, were having. Thymic samples were excised during corrective heart operations. Among thymic and blood repertoires, usage of V and J genes appeared biased. There were highly overlapping thymic repertoires among unrelated individuals, as related research reported.

This sequence joins TRBV15 and TRBJ2-1, with D hard to call. What was sequenced was thymocytes. This receptor was obtained from a boy in the first two years of life with a congenital heart defect. CDR3: CATSRAEYNEQFF. For the CDR3, the DNA is TGTGCCACCAGCAGAGCGGAGTACAATGAGCAGTTCTTC.